Listed here are 15 T cell receptor beta chains from one sample, sequenced in a study of shared clonotypes between healthy human individuals. Profiled with immunoSEQ multiplex PCR; TCRdb holds only in-frame clones, not every one. The sample contains 1 million to 1.3 million clones, approximately 80% of which appear only once. The sample taken for sequencing was memory CD4+ T cells from PBMCs. Subset reported: CD45RA-negative fraction. The receptors come from a man between 18 and 29 years old in good health. Some clones in this sample may be carry-over from other donors' samples.

The chain recombines TRBV5-1 with TRBJ1-2, with D possibly matching TRBD1 (5 bases). Trimming left V 4 bases short and J 7 bases short, with 14 bases between. Germline loops: CDR1 SGHRS, CDR2 YFSETQ. The CDR3 covers 13 residues. DNA of the CDR3: TGCGCCAGCAGCCCGGGCCAGGGTCGTGGCTACACCTTC. This encodes CASSPGQGRGYTF.

This clone has more than one count but fewer than ten. CDR3 sequence: CASSLDGSSHQPQHF. In DNA form, the CDR3 reads TGTGCCAGCAGTTTGGACGGTTCCTCTCATCAGCCCCAGCATTTT. The rearrangement joins TRBV28 to TRBJ1-5, with D unclear. V was clipped by 3 bases and J by 5 bases, with 14 bases between them. The CDR3 covers 15 residues. Germline CDR1 MDHEN, CDR2 SYDVKM.

The chain recombines TRBV7-6 with TRBJ2-7; 9 bases fit TRBD2. Germline V lookup: CDR1 SGHVS, CDR2 FNYEAQ. The CDR3 loop spans 16 amino acids. V shed 7 bases and J 0 bases; nucleotides not matched to a gene: 10. DNA for the CDR3: TGTGCCAGCACCCCTGGGGCTAGCGGGAACTCCTACGAGCAGTACTTC. Its translation is CASTPGASGNSYEQYF. Filled out from reference TRBV7-6 and TRBJ2-7, the complete variable domain reads GAGVSQSPRYKVTKRGQDVALRCDPISGHVSLYWYRQALGQGPEFLTYFNYEAQQDKSGLPNDRFSAERPEGSISTLTIQRTEQRDSAMYRCASTPGASGNSYEQYFGPGTRLTVT.

V gene TRBV11-2 combines with J gene TRBJ2-1; D is unresolved. Germline loops: CDR1 SGHAT, CDR2 FQNNGV. The CDR3 is made up of 14 amino acids. Trimming removed 2 bases at V and 5 bases at J, with 10 bases between. The CDR3 loop is CASSLRFPDNEQFF. CDR3 sequence (DNA): TGTGCCAGCAGCTTACGGTTTCCGGACAATGAGCAGTTCTTC.

The rearrangement joins TRBV2 to TRBJ1-5, with D possibly being TRBD1 (6 bases). Germline values: CDR1 SNHLY, CDR2 FYNNEI. The V gene lost 7 bases and the J gene lost 6 bases, with 16 bases spanning the gap. There are 14 residues in the CDR3. This CDR3 reads CASKTAGGPQPQHF. The DNA for the CDR3 is TGTGCCAGCAAAACAGCTGGGGGGCCTCAGCCCCAGCATTTT.

In DNA, the CDR3 is TGTGCCAGCAGTGAATGGGGCCAGAACACTGAAGCTTTCTTT. This gives the protein CASSEWGQNTEAFF. The chain links TRBV2 to TRBJ1-1, with D perhaps matching TRBD1 (5 bases). V was cut by 2 bases and J by 1 base, with 8 bases left in between. Germline values: CDR1 SNHLY, CDR2 FYNNEI. This CDR3 comprises 14 residues.

The chain employs TRBV5-1 and TRBJ1-2, with TRBD1 matching over 9 bases. The germline CDR1 and CDR2 sequences are SGHRS and YFSETQ. CDR3 length equals 15 residues. V gave up 0 bases and J gave up 7 bases; unmatched junction bases: 7. The CDR3 loop is CASSLDGTGTFGYTF. Here the CDR3 DNA reads TGCGCCAGCAGCTTGGATGGGACAGGGACCTTTGGCTACACCTTC.

The V and J genes are TRBV28 and TRBJ1-1; the D gene is possibly TRBD1 (5 bases). Per germline, CDR1 MDHEN and CDR2 SYDVKM. The CDR3 has 16 residues. With 3 bases removed from V and 5 bases from J, the gap between germline ends came to 19 bases. This chain's CDR3 is CASSLMDPGRKTEAFF. The CDR3 DNA follows: TGTGCCAGCAGTTTGATGGACCCGGGGCGAAAGACTGAAGCTTTCTTT. Variable domain in full (rest from reference TRBV28 and TRBJ1-1): DVKVTQSSRYLVKRTGEKVFLECVQDMDHENMFWYRQDPGLGLRLIYFSYDVKMKEKGDIPEGYSVSREKKERFSLILESASTNQTSMYLCASSLMDPGRKTEAFFGQGTRLTVV.

V gene TRBV11-2 combines with J gene TRBJ1-1; the match to TRBD1 covers 7 bases. CDR3 length: 14 residues. V dropped 5 bases and J dropped 4; count of bases not matched to a gene: 7. Germline assignment: CDR1 SGHAT and CDR2 FQNNGV. CDR3 in DNA: TGTGCCAGCAGCAGCCAGGGGGGAACCACTGAAGCTTTCTTT. This encodes CASSSQGGTTEAFF.

Written as DNA, the CDR3 is TGTGCCAGCAGCCAAGGGGGTAGTCTTTCGGATGAGCAGTTCTTC. It is translated as CASSQGGSLSDEQFF. The chain joins TRBV4-2 to TRBJ2-1; D is uncertain. The V end lost 1 base, the J end lost 8 bases, and 15 bases lay between the germline ends. This CDR3 spans 15 amino acids. Germline-derived CDR1 and CDR2 are LGHNA and YNFKEQ.

The genes are TRBV28 and TRBJ1-2; 7 bases fit TRBD1. Trimming removed 6 bases from V and 5 bases from J; junction bases left unmatched: 6. Germline V gives CDR1 MDHEN, CDR2 SYDVKM. CDR3 length: 13 amino acids. CDR3: CASRGDRLYGYTF. The DNA of the CDR3 is TGTGCCAGCAGGGGGGACAGACTATATGGCTACACCTTC.

V is TRBV2 and J is TRBJ1-5; the D gene is possibly TRBD1 (5 bases). V was cut by 3 bases and J by 6 bases, with 12 bases left in between. This CDR3 has 14 residues. The germline V gene has CDR1 SNHLY and CDR2 FYNNEI. The CDR3 loop is CASSEEGAVQPQHF. CDR3 bases: TGTGCCAGCAGTGAGGAAGGGGCCGTTCAGCCCCAGCATTTT.

The V call is TRBV2, the J call TRBJ2-1, with 7 bases aligning to TRBD2. The length of the CDR3 is 16 residues. V lost 4 bases and J lost 5; bases outside the gene matches: 11. Germline assignment: CDR1 SNHLY and CDR2 FYNNEI. Here the CDR3 DNA reads TGTGCCAGCAGTGGGGGTCTAGCGGTCGACAACAATGAGCAGTTCTTC. Its translation is CASSGGLAVDNNEQFF.

This rearrangement joins TRBV7-8 to TRBJ1-1, with 8 bases matching TRBD1. V lost 1 base, J lost 0 bases, and 4 bases stayed unmatched. Germline CDR1 is SGHVS and CDR2 is FQNEAQ. CDR3 size: 16 residues. The CDR3 is CASSLEGQGVNTEAFF. The CDR3, as DNA: TGTGCCAGCAGCTTAGAAGGACAGGGAGTGAACACTGAAGCTTTCTTT.

This sequence joins TRBV5-1 and TRBJ1-1; D is perhaps TRBD1 (5 bases). CDR1 and CDR2 from the germline V gene are SGHRS and YFSETQ. The CDR3 totals 15 residues. Trimming took off 0 bases at V and 0 bases at J, with 9 bases between the two ends. CDR3 protein: CASSLGGGVNTEAFF. CDR3 DNA sequence: TGCGCCAGCAGCTTGGGGGGCGGCGTGAACACTGAAGCTTTCTTT. The complete variable domain, with remaining parts taken from reference TRBV5-1 and TRBJ1-1, reads KAGVTQTPRYLIKTRGQQVTLSCSPISGHRSVSWYQQTPGQGLQFLFEYFSETQRNKGNFPGRFSGRQFSNSRSEMNVSTLELGDSALYLCASSLGGGVNTEAFFGQGTRLTVV.